Following are 14 T cell receptor beta chains from one sample sequenced in a study of shared clonotypes between healthy human individuals. Profiled with immunoSEQ multiplex PCR; TCRdb holds only in-frame clones, not every one. Of 2 million to 3 million clones in the sample, approximately 92% are singletons; the top ten hold roughly 0.15%. Sequencing was carried out using naive CD4+ T cells sorted from blood. Documented subset: CD45RA+ positively selected. The receptors here all came from a man between 18 and 29 years old in good health.

The V and J genes are TRBV5-1 and TRBJ2-7, with TRBD2 identical over 8 bases. From germline, CDR1 is SGHRS and CDR2 YFSETQ. J gave up 6 bases and V 0 bases, and 5 bases lay outside the gene matches. The CDR3 runs to 14 residues. For the CDR3, the DNA is TGCGCCAGCAGCTTGGAGCTAGCGGGCTCCGAGCAGTACTTC. As protein: CASSLELAGSEQYF.

The V call is TRBV27, the J call TRBJ2-7; 9 nucleotides line up with TRBD1. Trimming cost V 8 bases and J 8 bases; bases outside gene matches: 13. The germline V gene encodes CDR1 MNHEY and CDR2 SMNVEV (reference sequence). This CDR3 is built from 14 residues. The CDR3 spells CASRETGTGNKQYF. CDR3 coding DNA: TGTGCCAGCCGCGAAACCGGGACAGGGAATAAGCAGTACTTC.

V and J are TRBV6-5 and TRBJ1-5; 7 bases agree with TRBD1. Germline CDR1 and CDR2: MNHEY and SVGAGI. CDR3 size: 14 residues. With 4 bases clipped from V and 4 bases from J, the junction kept 4 bases outside the gene matches. The CDR3 sequence is CASSSGGVNQPQHF. As DNA, the CDR3 is TGTGCCAGCAGTTCAGGGGGGGTTAATCAGCCCCAGCATTTT.

The rearrangement joins TRBV14 to TRBJ2-2; perhaps TRBD1 as D (6 bases). Trimming took off 5 bases at V and 6 bases at J, with 10 bases between the two ends. Germline V gene data show CDR1 as SGHDN and CDR2 as FVKESK. The CDR3 totals 13 residues. The CDR3 loop is CASSAQGAGELFF. DNA for the CDR3: TGTGCCAGCAGCGCACAGGGAGCCGGGGAGCTGTTTTTT.

The chain recombines TRBV29-1 with TRBJ1-2; possible D gene TRBD1, 5 bases. The V end lost 7 bases, the J end lost 6 bases, and 9 bases lay between the germline ends. Germline CDR1 reads SQVTM; CDR2 reads ANQGSEA. CDR3 length equals 10 residues. The CDR3 region has the DNA TGCAGCGCATTACAGGATGGCTACACCTTC. Amino acid sequence: CSALQDGYTF.

The CDR3 bases are TGTGCCAGCAGTGCCGGGACGGCGGGCCAAGAGACCCAGTACTTC. It codes for CASSAGTAGQETQYF. V is TRBV27 and J is TRBJ2-5; tentatively, D is TRBD1 or TRBD2 (5 bases each). CDR3 size: 15 residues. Trimming stripped 5 bases from V and 1 base from J, with 14 bases between. Germline V gene sequence: CDR1 MNHEY, CDR2 SMNVEV (reference sequence).

This clone was seen a few times. In the same sample, other DNA sequences code for this CDR3. The rearrangement joins TRBV30 to TRBJ1-6; 8 bases fit TRBD1. The trim removed 3 bases at V and 9 bases at J, leaving 1 base unmatched. Germline V gives CDR1 GTSNPN, CDR2 SVGIG (reference sequence). This CDR3 has 12 residues. CDR3 in DNA: TGTGCCTGGAGCGACAGGGGTTCACCCCTCCACTTT. As protein: CAWSDRGSPLHF.

This chain links TRBV2 with TRBJ1-5; TRBD1 aligns across 7 bases. The CDR3 covers 13 residues. Germline V gene data show CDR1 as SNHLY and CDR2 as FYNNEI. After removal of 7 bases from V and 6 bases from J, the junction contained 6 bases not matched to a gene. The CDR3 sequence is CASTWDSAQPQHF. CDR3 DNA sequence: TGTGCCAGCACCTGGGACAGCGCTCAGCCCCAGCATTTT.

The J gene is TRBJ2-1, the V gene TRBV5-4, with D tentatively TRBD2 (6 bases). Trimming removed 3 bases from V and 5 bases from J, with 12 bases in between. In germline, CDR1 is SGHNT, CDR2 YYREEE (reference sequence). The CDR3 is 14 residues long. DNA for the CDR3: TGTGCCAGCAGCTCTCCCCGGACTAACAATGAGCAGTTCTTC. Translated, it gives CASSSPRTNNEQFF.

This sequence joins TRBV7-9 and TRBJ2-7; the match to TRBD2 covers 8 bases. J lost 3 bases, V lost 7 bases, and 8 bases had no gene match. CDR3 size: 14 residues. CDR1 is SEHNR and CDR2 is FQNEAQ in the germline V gene (reference sequence). CDR3 protein: CASTHMAGGYEQYF. The CDR3 bases are TGTGCCAGCACCCACATGGCGGGGGGCTACGAGCAGTACTTC.

This chain's CDR3 is CASSLSLDSSNEQFF. CDR3 nucleotides: TGTGCCAGCAGCTTAAGTCTGGACTCTTCCAATGAGCAGTTCTTC. The gene calls are TRBV7-3 and TRBJ2-1; perhaps TRBD2 as D (5 bases). The germline V gene has CDR1 SGHTA and CDR2 FQGTGA. This CDR3 has 15 residues. The ends were cut back, 1 base at V and 6 bases at J, with 13 bases in the middle.

The table lists this clone with a count of one. The rearrangement links TRBV30 to TRBJ1-1; D gene ambiguous. The CDR3 sequence is 15 residues long. Germline V gene lookup returns CDR1 GTSNPN and CDR2 SVGIG (reference sequence). V was cut by 2 bases and J by 0 bases, with 13 bases left in between. CDR3 nucleotide sequence: TGTGCCTGGAGTACTCGCGGACTGTTGAACACTGAAGCTTTCTTT. It yields the protein CAWSTRGLLNTEAFF.

A single count supports this clone. V gene TRBV13 combines with J gene TRBJ2-3; 12 nucleotides align to TRBD2. Germline values: CDR1 PRHDT, CDR2 FYEKMQ (reference sequence). This CDR3 has 22 amino acids. V shed 1 base, J shed 5 bases, and the junction held 22 bases outside the gene matches. CDR3 in amino acids: CASSLESLAGGPGSRVVDTQYF. CDR3 bases: TGTGCCAGCAGCTTAGAGAGCCTAGCGGGGGGGCCAGGGAGTAGGGTGGTAGATACGCAGTATTTT. The variable domain in full, completed from reference TRBV13 and TRBJ2-3, reads AAGVIQSPRHLIKEKRETATLKCYPIPRHDTVYWYQQGPGQDPQFLISFYEKMQSDKGSIPDRFSAQQFSDYHSELNMSSLELGDSALYFCASSLESLAGGPGSRVVDTQYFGPGTRLTVL.

The CDR3 nucleotides read TGCGCCAGCAGCCAAGACGGGACAACTAGCTCTGGAAACACCATATATTTT. It codes for CASSQDGTTSSGNTIYF. This chain links TRBV4-1 with TRBJ1-3; the D gene is possibly TRBD1 (6 bases). V lost 0 bases and J lost 0, with 12 bases in between. The germline CDR1 and CDR2 sequences are MGHRA and YSYEKL. The CDR3 runs to 17 residues.